Listed below are T cell receptor beta chains from one sample, sequenced in a study of blood T cell repertoires in COVID-19. Repertoires were generated with immunoSEQ multiplex PCR, while TCRdb's copy carries only in-frame clones and drops some. The sample records about 400,000 clones, 80% to 90% being singletons. The source material was PBMCs or T cells enriched from blood (not recorded which). The source is a man between 40 and 49 years old in a cohort exposed to, infected with or recovered from COVID-19 (not recorded which). The CDR3 runs from the conserved cysteine through the conserved F or W. A D gene is named only where the DNA matches it firmly. Where a row states a size, it is once, few, many or the class of an expanded clone; other rows omit it.

CDR3: CASSLFSGGRIEQFF; DNA: TGTGCCAGCAGTTTATTTAGCGGGGGTCGGATTGAGCAGTTCTTC; J: TRBJ2-1; size: .; V: TRBV28; D: TRBD2
CDR3: CAWSPGQSNQPQHF; DNA: TGTGCCTGGAGCCCGGGACAGAGCAATCAGCCCCAGCATTTT; J: TRBJ1-5; size: .; V: TRBV30; D: TRBD1
CDR3: CASSSLDRANEQFF; DNA: TGTGCCAGCAGCTCCCTTGACAGGGCCAATGAGCAGTTCTTC; J: TRBJ2-1; size: .; V: TRBV7-3; D: TRBD1
CDR3: CAWSLEWGLNTGELFF; DNA: TGTGCCTGGAGCCTCGAGTGGGGGCTGAACACCGGGGAGCTGTTTTTT; J: TRBJ2-2; size: .; V: TRBV30; D: .
CDR3: CASSLVSPGGTVQPQHF; DNA: TGTGCCAGCAGCTTGGTTAGTCCAGGGGGTACAGTTCAGCCCCAGCATTTT; J: TRBJ1-5; size: .; V: TRBV5-5; D: TRBD1
CDR3: CASSRGYMNTEAFF; DNA: TGTGCCAGCAGTCGAGGGTACATGAACACTGAAGCTTTCTTT; J: TRBJ1-1; size: .; V: TRBV7-9; D: .
CDR3: CASSIVTGAGANEQYF; DNA: TGTGCCAGTAGTATAGTCACAGGGGCCGGGGCGAACGAGCAGTACTTC; J: TRBJ2-7; size: .; V: TRBV19; D: TRBD1
CDR3: CASSDGGGFNTGELFF; DNA: TGCGCCAGCAGTGACGGAGGGGGCTTTAACACCGGGGAGCTGTTTTTT; J: TRBJ2-2; size: .; V: TRBV5-1; D: .
CDR3: CASSYGTGRGSTEAFF; DNA: TGTGCCAGCAGTTACGGGACAGGGAGAGGATCCACTGAAGCTTTCTTT; J: TRBJ1-1; size: few; V: TRBV6-5; D: TRBD1
CDR3: CASRTGVMDEQYF; DNA: TGTGCCAGCCGGACAGGGGTTATGGACGAGCAGTACTTC; J: TRBJ2-7; size: once; V: TRBV27; D: TRBD1
CDR3: CATSRADSAYGYTF; DNA: TGTGCCACCAGCAGAGCCGACAGTGCCTATGGCTACACCTTC; J: TRBJ1-2; size: .; V: TRBV15; D: .
CDR3: CSVEDLLAGFQPQHF; DNA: TGCAGCGTTGAAGATCTTTTGGCAGGGTTTCAGCCCCAGCATTTT; J: TRBJ1-5; size: .; V: TRBV29-1; D: .
CDR3: CASNFRASSGNTIYF; DNA: TGTGCCAGCAACTTCAGGGCCTCCTCTGGAAACACCATATATTTT; J: TRBJ1-3; size: .; V: TRBV27; D: .
CDR3: CASSPAWGRKNTEAFF; DNA: TGTGCCAGCTCACCGGCGTGGGGGCGCAAAAACACTGAAGCTTTCTTT; J: TRBJ1-1; size: .; V: TRBV18; D: .
CDR3: CAWGTGGGRETQYF; DNA: TGTGCCTGGGGAACAGGGGGAGGGAGAGAGACCCAGTACTTC; J: TRBJ2-5; size: .; V: TRBV30; D: .
CDR3: CATKTGSEAFF; DNA: TGTGCCACAAAGACAGGGTCTGAAGCTTTCTTT; J: TRBJ1-1; size: .; V: TRBV19; D: TRBD1
CDR3: CSVRTGGNTEAFF; DNA: TGCAGCGTCAGGACAGGTGGGAACACTGAAGCTTTCTTT; J: TRBJ1-1; size: .; V: TRBV29-1; D: TRBD1
CDR3: CASSLIPPIAGLYEQYF; DNA: TGTGCCAGCAGCCTCATCCCCCCTATAGCGGGACTCTACGAGCAGTACTTC; J: TRBJ2-7; size: .; V: TRBV11-3; D: TRBD2
CDR3: CASSPRTGENTEAFF; DNA: TGTGCCAGCTCACCTCGGACAGGGGAGAACACTGAAGCTTTCTTT; J: TRBJ1-1; size: .; V: TRBV18; D: TRBD1
CDR3: CASSAGGATEAFF; DNA: TGTGCCAGCTCCGCTGGGGGGGCCACTGAAGCTTTCTTT; J: TRBJ1-1; size: few; V: TRBV19; D: .
CDR3: CASSLEGRGNQPQHF; DNA: TGTGCCAGCAGCTTAGAGGGACGGGGGAATCAGCCCCAGCATTTT; J: TRBJ1-5; size: .; V: TRBV7-8; D: .
CDR3: CASSLYLSTDTQYF; DNA: TGTGCCAGCAGCCTCTATTTAAGCACAGATACGCAGTATTTT; J: TRBJ2-3; size: .; V: TRBV7-2; D: .